This T cell receptor (beta chain) comes out of a study of T-cell memory formation after mild COVID-19. Whole-study context: Across donors, TCR clusters were largely donor specific.

Constant-segment primers and 5'RACE yielded cDNA libraries for TCR alpha and TCR beta, each carrying sample barcodes and UMIs. TCRdb ran MiXCR on the 5' RACE reads and lists one entry per CDR3 protein. The sample includes approximately 260,000 distinct CDR3 sequences, 15% to 20% of them seen just once. This clonotype was seen only a few times. The antigen remains unidentified. Study results and limitations: Clones that contracted from day 15 to 85 had balanced CD4/CD8; later expanders were CD4+ biased.

This CDR3 is 14 amino acids long. Germline CDR1 and CDR2: MNHEY and SMNVEV (reference sequence). V gave up 1 base and J gave up 6 bases, with 10 bases separating them. Sample: PBMCs or a T cell subset sorted from them (not recorded which). The receptor's source is a man aged 18 to 30 who had mild COVID-19 (a few samples of this study predate the infection). Cell type and time point are not known. The chain has TRBV27 and TRBJ2-4, with D possibly being TRBD1 (6 bases). The CDR3: CASSLLGAGNIQYF. CDR3 in DNA: TGTGCCAGCAGTTTATTGGGGGCAGGAAACATTCAGTACTTC.